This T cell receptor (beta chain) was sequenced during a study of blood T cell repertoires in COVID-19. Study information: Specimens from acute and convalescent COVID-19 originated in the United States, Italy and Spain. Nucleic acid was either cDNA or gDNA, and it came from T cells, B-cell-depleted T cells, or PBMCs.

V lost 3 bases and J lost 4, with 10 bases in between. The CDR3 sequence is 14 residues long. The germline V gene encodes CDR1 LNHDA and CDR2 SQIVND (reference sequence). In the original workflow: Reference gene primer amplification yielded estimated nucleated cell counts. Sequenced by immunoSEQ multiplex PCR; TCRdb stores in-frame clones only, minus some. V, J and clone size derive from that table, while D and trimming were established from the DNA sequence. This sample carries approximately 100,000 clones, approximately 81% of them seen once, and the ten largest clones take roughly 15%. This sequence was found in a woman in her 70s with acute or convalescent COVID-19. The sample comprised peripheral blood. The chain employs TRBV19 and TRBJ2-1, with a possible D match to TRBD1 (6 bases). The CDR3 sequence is CASSIGTTYNEQFF. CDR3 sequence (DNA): TGTGCCAGTAGTATCGGGACAACATACAATGAGCAGTTCTTC.